This TCR beta chain is from a study of CD8 T cells in ankylosing spondylitis. In its sample, this clonotype was seen many times. The germline V and J ends were trimmed by 0 bases and 4 bases, with 5 bases remaining between them. The CDR3 spans 14 residues. Germline CDR1 reads SGDLS; CDR2 reads YYNGEE. TCRdb re-analysed the 5' RACE reads in MiXCR, keeping a single row per CDR3 protein. The table records 150,000 to 200,000 distinct CDR3 sequences, 9.5% to 13% of them present only once. The sample was blood, either unsorted or a sorted T cell fraction (not recorded which). V is TRBV9 and J is TRBJ1-6; D is undetermined. The sequence was collected from a male donor with ankylosing spondylitis or in good health (not recorded which). The CDR3 nucleotides read TGTGCCAGCAGCGTAGGCATGTATAATTCACCCCTCCACTTT. Residues: CASSVGMYNSPLHF.